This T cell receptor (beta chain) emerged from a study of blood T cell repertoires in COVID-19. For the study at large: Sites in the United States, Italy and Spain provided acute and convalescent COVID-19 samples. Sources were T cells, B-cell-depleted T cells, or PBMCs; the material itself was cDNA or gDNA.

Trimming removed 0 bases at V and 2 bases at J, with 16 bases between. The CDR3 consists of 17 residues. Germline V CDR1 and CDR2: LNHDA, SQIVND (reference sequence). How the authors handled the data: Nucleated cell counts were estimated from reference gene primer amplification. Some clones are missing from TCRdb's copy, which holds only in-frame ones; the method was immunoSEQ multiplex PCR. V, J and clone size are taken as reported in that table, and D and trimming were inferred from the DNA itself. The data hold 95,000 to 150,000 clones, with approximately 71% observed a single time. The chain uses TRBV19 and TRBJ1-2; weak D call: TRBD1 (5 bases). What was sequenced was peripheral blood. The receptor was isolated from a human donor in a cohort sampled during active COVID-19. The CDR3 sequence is CASSIDLFQGLNYGYTF. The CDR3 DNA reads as TGTGCCAGTAGTATAGATCTATTCCAGGGCCTAAACTATGGCTACACCTTC.